The present T cell receptor (beta chain) was sequenced within a study of T cells in Graves' hyperthyroidism and ophthalmopathy. Overall study results and limits: Most clonotypes expanded in the thyroid (above 0.001) were also present in blood.

The CDR3 has 15 residues. V gave up 2 bases and J gave up 4 bases; unmatched junction bases: 1. In germline, CDR1 is SGHDN, CDR2 FVKESK. Amplified TCR beta CDR3 regions came from RNA transcripts. The primer set for the first-round RT-PCR of the TCR CDR3 was HTBI. Each CDR3 protein gets one entry after TCRdb re-called the multiplex PCR reads with MiXCR. This sample has 490,000 or so distinct CDR3 sequences, with 40% to 50% found just once. There are many counts of this clonotype. The antigen is not known. Diagnosis relied on clinical symptoms, serum thyroxine and TRAb, thyroid ultrasound and orbital computed tomography.

The TCR originated in an adult woman with Graves' disease, either hyperthyroidism or ophthalmopathy (not recorded which). Specimen: peripheral blood or thyroid tissue (not recorded which). V usage is TRBV14 and J usage is TRBJ2-5, with 13 bases fitting TRBD2. The CDR3 is CASSQRLAGGETQYF. The DNA of the CDR3 is TGTGCCAGCAGCCAACGACTAGCGGGAGGAGAGACCCAGTACTTC.